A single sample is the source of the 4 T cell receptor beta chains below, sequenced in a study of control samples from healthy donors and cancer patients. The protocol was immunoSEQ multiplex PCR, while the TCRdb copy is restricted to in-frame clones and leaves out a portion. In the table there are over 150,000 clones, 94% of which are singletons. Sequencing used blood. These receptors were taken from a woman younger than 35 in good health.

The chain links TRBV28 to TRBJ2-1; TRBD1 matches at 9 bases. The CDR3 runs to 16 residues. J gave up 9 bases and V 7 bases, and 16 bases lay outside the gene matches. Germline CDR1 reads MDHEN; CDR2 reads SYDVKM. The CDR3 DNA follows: TGTGCCAGCAAGACCCCCGGCGGGGACAGGGCTATTGAGCAGTTCTTC. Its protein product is CASKTPGGDRAIEQFF.

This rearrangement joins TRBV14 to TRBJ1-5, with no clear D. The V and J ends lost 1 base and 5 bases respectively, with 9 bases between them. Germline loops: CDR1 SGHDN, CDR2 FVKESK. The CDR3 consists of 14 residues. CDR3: CASSQGGAHQPQHF. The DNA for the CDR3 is TGTGCCAGCAGCCAAGGAGGCGCCCATCAGCCCCAGCATTTT.

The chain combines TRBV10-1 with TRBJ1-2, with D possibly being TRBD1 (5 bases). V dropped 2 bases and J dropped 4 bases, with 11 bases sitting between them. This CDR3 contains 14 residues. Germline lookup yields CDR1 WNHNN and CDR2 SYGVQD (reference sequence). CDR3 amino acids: CASSEEKQVYGYTF. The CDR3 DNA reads TGCGCCAGCAGTGAGGAAAAACAGGTCTATGGCTACACCTTC.

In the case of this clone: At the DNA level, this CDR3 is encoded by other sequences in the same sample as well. CDR3 in amino acids: CASSVDGGGTGELFF. Written as DNA, the CDR3 is TGTGCCAGCAGCGTAGACGGGGGGGGGACCGGGGAGCTGTTTTTT. The V call is TRBV9, the J call TRBJ2-2, with 8 bases aligning to TRBD2. Trimming at V came to 0 bases and at J to 5 bases, leaving 3 bases not matched to a gene. The germline gives CDR1 SGDLS, CDR2 YYNGEE. This CDR3 contains 15 residues.